This T cell receptor beta chain was recovered during a study of blood T cell repertoires in COVID-19. The wider study: The United States, Italy and Spain provided the acute and convalescent COVID-19 samples. PBMCs, B-cell-depleted T cells, or T cells provided the cDNA or gDNA that made up the material.

Germline CDR1 is MNHEY and CDR2 is SVGEGT. The CDR3 loop spans 15 amino acids. V was cut by 0 bases and J by 5 bases, with 13 bases left in between. Original handling: Counts of nucleated cells, estimated from reference gene primer amplification, were obtained. Sequenced by immunoSEQ multiplex PCR; TCRdb stores in-frame clones only, minus some. The V and J calls and clone size come from that table; D and trimming were worked out from the DNA. The table records about 63,000 clones, 81% of them present only once. This clone is classed as medium-sized (0.01 to 0.1%). The rearrangement joins TRBV6-2 or TRBV6-3 to TRBJ2-5; D unclear. The clonotype comes from a man aged 60-69 years with COVID-19, enrolled during active disease. Sequenced material: peripheral blood. Here the CDR3 reads CASSYSISGSETQYF. CDR3 DNA: TGTGCCAGCAGTTACTCGATATCAGGATCGGAGACCCAGTACTTC.